Sequencing of this TCR beta chain was carried out in a study of T cell repertoires in cytomegalovirus infection. As concerns this clonotype: The antigen remains unidentified.

Germline CDR1 is SGHRS and CDR2 is YFSETQ. This CDR3 contains 16 residues. Trimming took 4 bases from V and 0 from J; bases not matched to a gene: 7. Findings and limits, study-wide: Based on cumulative public TCR beta family frequency, carriers of CMV plus the relevant HLA were identified. Dominating the ex vivo response were HLA-C-restricted CMV-specific TCR beta clonotypes.

TCRdb reprocessed the reads via MiXCR and lists one record per CDR3 protein. This table has 650,000 to 900,000 distinct CDR3 sequences, 25% to 30% appearing once. This clonotype was obtained from a human donor in good health (CMV status not recorded). Some clones in this sample may be carry-over from other donors' samples. The V and J genes are TRBV5-1 and TRBJ2-5; 9 positions match TRBD2. Sequencing used cultured CD8+ T cells from PBMCs, obtained from culture after CMV antigen stimulation. CDR3 coding DNA: TGCGCCAGCAGCAAGGGTCTAGCGGGGTACCAAGAGACCCAGTACTTC. It specifies CASSKGLAGYQETQYF.